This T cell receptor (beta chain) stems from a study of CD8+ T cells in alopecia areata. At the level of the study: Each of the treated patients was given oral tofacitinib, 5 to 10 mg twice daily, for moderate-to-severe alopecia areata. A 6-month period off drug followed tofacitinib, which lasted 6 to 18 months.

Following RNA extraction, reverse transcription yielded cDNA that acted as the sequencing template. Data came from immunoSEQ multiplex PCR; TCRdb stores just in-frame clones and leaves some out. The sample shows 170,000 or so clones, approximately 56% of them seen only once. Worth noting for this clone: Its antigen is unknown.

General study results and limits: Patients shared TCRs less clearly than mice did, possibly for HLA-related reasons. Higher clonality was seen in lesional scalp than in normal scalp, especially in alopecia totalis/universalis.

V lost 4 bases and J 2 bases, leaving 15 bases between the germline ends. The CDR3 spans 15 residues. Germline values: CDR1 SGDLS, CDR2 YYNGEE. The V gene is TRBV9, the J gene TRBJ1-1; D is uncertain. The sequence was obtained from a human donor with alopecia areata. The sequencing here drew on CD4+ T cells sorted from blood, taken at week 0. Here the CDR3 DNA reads TGTGCCAGCAGCCCCTTACCCAGTGGTAACACTGAAGCTTTCTTT. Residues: CASSPLPSGNTEAFF. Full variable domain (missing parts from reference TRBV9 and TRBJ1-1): DSGVTQTPKHLITATGQRVTLRCSPRSGDLSVYWYQQSLDQGLQFLIQYYNGEERAKGNILERFSAQQFPDLHSELNLSSLELGDSALYFCASSPLPSGNTEAFFGQGTRLTVV.